This is a list of T cell receptor beta chains from one sample in a study of technical replicates of blood from a handful of donors. Profiling relied on immunoSEQ multiplex PCR, and the TCRdb table lists in-frame clones only, not all of them. This table has approximately 17,000 clones, 86% appearing once. Sequenced material: PBMCs. The receptors here all came from a human donor in good health. Each CDR3 is given with its conserved first and last residue. Fields, in order: V gene, CDR3 length, D gene, J gene, clone size, CDR3 protein, CDR3 DNA. The D gene is left open where the match is weak. A clone size is listed for some rows: how often the clone was seen (once, few, many), or a class if it is expanded.

>TRBV13|16|TRBD2|TRBJ2-7|.
CASSFPGLAGEYEQYF
TGTGCCAGCAGCTTCCCCGGACTAGCGGGAGAATACGAGCAGTACTTC
>TRBV28|14|.|TRBJ1-1|few
CASSLLGVNTEAFF
TGTGCCAGCAGTTTGTTGGGCGTGAACACTGAAGCTTTCTTT
>TRBV18|15|TRBD2|TRBJ2-7|.
CASSPGAGAIYEQYF
TGTGCCAGCTCACCAGGAGCGGGAGCCATCTACGAGCAGTACTTC
>TRBV5-1|16|TRBD1|TRBJ2-3|.
CASTDTNRGGTDTQYF
TGCGCCAGCACGGATACCAACAGGGGTGGTACAGATACGCAGTATTTT
>TRBV4-2|12|.|TRBJ2-7|.
CASSLTSYEQYF
TGTGCCAGCAGCCTCACTTCCTACGAGCAGTACTTC
>TRBV6-5|14|.|TRBJ2-7|few
CASRRAGVSYEQYF
TGTGCCAGCAGAAGGGCAGGGGTATCCTACGAGCAGTACTTC
>TRBV5-1|13|TRBD1|TRBJ2-1|.
CASSFTGDNEQFF
TGCGCCAGCAGCTTCACAGGGGACAATGAGCAGTTCTTC
>TRBV14|14|TRBD1|TRBJ1-2|.
CASSPRTGLEGYTF
TGTGCCAGCAGCCCACGGACAGGGCTGGAAGGCTACACCTTC
>TRBV6-4|15|TRBD2|TRBJ2-1|.
CASSDSSGSYNEQFF
TGTGCCAGCAGTGACTCTAGCGGGAGTTACAATGAGCAGTTCTTC
>TRBV4-1|14|.|TRBJ2-3|.
CASSTLELADTQYF
TGCGCCAGCAGCACCCTTGAGTTGGCAGATACGCAGTATTTT
>TRBV6-1|15|.|TRBJ1-3|.
CASSPRPLSGNTIYF
TGTGCCAGCAGCCCCCGTCCTCTCTCTGGAAACACCATATATTTT
>TRBV28|14|TRBD2|TRBJ2-1|.
CATEPPSYTGGQFF
TGTGCCACCGAACCTCCCAGTTACACGGGAGGCCAGTTCTTC
>TRBV6-1|16|.|TRBJ1-2|.
CASSEDRRRSDYGYTF
TGTGCCAGCAGTGAAGATCGCAGAAGGAGTGACTATGGCTACACCTTC
>TRBV5-1|22|.|TRBJ2-5|.
CASSYRVQLLTGWATEQETQYF
TGCGCCAGCAGCTACCGGGTACAACTCTTGACGGGGTGGGCTACGGAACAAGAGACCCAGTACTTC
>TRBV5-8|16|TRBD2|TRBJ2-1|.
CASSLGRGLDYNEQFF
TGTGCCAGCAGCTTGGGGCGGGGACTAGACTACAATGAGCAGTTCTTC
>TRBV18|12|TRBD2|TRBJ2-7|.
CASSLREGEQYF
TGTGCCAGCTCACTCAGGGAGGGAGAGCAGTACTTC
>TRBV5-6|12|TRBD1|TRBJ1-1|.
CASSTRQGEAFF
TGTGCCAGCAGCACCAGACAGGGTGAAGCTTTCTTT
>TRBV7-6|17|TRBD1|TRBJ2-1|.
CASSLAGTVSSYNEQFF
TGTGCCAGCAGCTTAGCCGGGACAGTGAGCTCCTACAATGAGCAGTTCTTC
>TRBV4-1|14|.|TRBJ2-7|.
CASSPTGDSYEQYF
TGCGCCAGCAGCCCCACGGGAGACTCCTACGAGCAGTACTTC
>TRBV19|15|.|TRBJ2-3|once
CASSPDLTRTDTQYF
TGTGCCAGTAGTCCCGACTTAACTCGCACAGATACGCAGTATTTT
>TRBV19|16|TRBD1|TRBJ2-7|.
CASSSRQGGLSYEQYF
TGTGCCAGTAGTAGCCGACAGGGGGGCCTCTCCTACGAGCAGTACTTC
>TRBV4-2|20|TRBD1|TRBJ1-1|.
CASSHLGRDRGRWGWTEAFF
TGTGCCAGCAGCCATCTCGGCCGGGACAGGGGGCGGTGGGGCTGGACTGAAGCTTTCTTT
>TRBV7-3|13|.|TRBJ1-1|.
CASSLTGSTEAFF
TGTGCCAGCAGCTTAACGGGGAGTACTGAAGCTTTCTTT
>TRBV18|16|TRBD2|TRBJ2-1|.
CASSPPAGGYYNEQFF
TGTGCCAGCTCACCACCAGCGGGAGGGTACTACAATGAGCAGTTCTTC
>TRBV28|16|TRBD2|TRBJ2-3|.
CASSPSSAGPTNTQYF
TGTGCCAGCAGTCCCTCCTCAGCGGGACCGACAAATACGCAGTATTTT
>TRBV6-1|14|.|TRBJ2-5|once
CASSETPGQGTQYF
TGTGCCAGCAGTGAAACACCGGGCCAGGGGACCCAGTACTTC
>TRBV29-1|17|TRBD2|TRBJ2-7|.
CSVEDPGLAGGRIEQYF
TGCAGCGTTGAAGACCCGGGACTAGCGGGAGGGCGAATCGAGCAGTACTTC
>TRBV2|16|.|TRBJ1-1|.
CASSVKPVLDGTEAFF
TGTGCCAGCAGTGTAAAGCCGGTACTCGATGGCACTGAAGCTTTCTTT
>TRBV4-2|17|TRBD1|TRBJ2-3|.
CASSQDVTGASTDTQYF
TGTGCCAGCAGCCAAGACGTGACAGGGGCTAGCACAGATACGCAGTATTTT
>TRBV6-1|15|.|TRBJ2-3|.
CASGQELAAPDTQYF
TGTGCCAGCGGGCAAGAACTAGCAGCTCCAGATACGCAGTATTTT
>TRBV6-1|15|.|TRBJ1-3|.
CASRDVQGAGNTIYF
TGTGCCAGCAGAGACGTACAGGGAGCTGGAAACACCATATATTTT
>TRBV4-1|15|TRBD1|TRBJ1-2|few
CASSQLQGADYGYTF
TGCGCCAGCAGCCAACTACAGGGGGCGGACTATGGCTACACCTTC
>TRBV19|16|TRBD2|TRBJ2-1|.
CASSRGTSGGLYEQFF
TGTGCCAGTAGTCGTGGGACTAGCGGAGGTTTGTATGAGCAGTTCTTC
>TRBV10-2|16|.|TRBJ2-7|.
CASSDLDRTNSYEQYF
TGCGCCAGCAGTGACCTCGACAGGACGAACTCCTACGAGCAGTACTTC
>TRBV18|17|TRBD2|TRBJ2-1|.
CASSLNELGGRYNEQFF
TGTGCCAGCTCACTAAACGAGTTGGGAGGGCGGTACAATGAGCAGTTCTTC
>TRBV13|11|.|TRBJ1-1|.
CASSPYTEAFF
TGTGCCAGCAGCCCATACACTGAAGCTTTCTTT